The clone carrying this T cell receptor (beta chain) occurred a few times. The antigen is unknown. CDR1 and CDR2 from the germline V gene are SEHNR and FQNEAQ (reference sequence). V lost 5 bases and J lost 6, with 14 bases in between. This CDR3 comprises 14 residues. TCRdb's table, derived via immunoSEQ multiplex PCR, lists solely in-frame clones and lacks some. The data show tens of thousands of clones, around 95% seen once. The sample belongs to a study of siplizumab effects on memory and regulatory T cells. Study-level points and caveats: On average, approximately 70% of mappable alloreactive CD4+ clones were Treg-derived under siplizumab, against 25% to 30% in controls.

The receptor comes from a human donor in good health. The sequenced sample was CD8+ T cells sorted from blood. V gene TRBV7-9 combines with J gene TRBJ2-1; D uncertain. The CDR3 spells CASSRSWWRNEQFF. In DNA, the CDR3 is TGTGCCAGCAGCCGATCATGGTGGCGCAATGAGCAGTTCTTC.